This T cell receptor beta chain was sequenced during a study of Graves' ophthalmopathy and Graves' hyperthyroidism. Amplification of TCR beta CDR3 regions used RNA transcripts. A first-round RT-PCR used HTBI primers, followed by a second-round multiplex PCR. MiXCR, run by TCRdb on the multiplex PCR reads, gives a single entry per CDR3 protein. The table shows about 400,000 distinct CDR3 sequences, with roughly 14% occurring only once. Trimming removed 6 bases from V and 4 bases from J, with 18 bases in between. CDR3 size: 15 residues. The V gene's germline CDR1 is MNHEY and CDR2 SVGAGI. This clonotype has at least ten counts.

This TCR was recovered from a woman aged 18-29 years with stable Graves' hyperthyroidism. The chain combines TRBV6-5 with TRBJ1-2; D is possibly TRBD1 (5 bases). Sequencing input: peripheral blood. In DNA, the CDR3 is TGTGCCAGCAGCCCCGCCGACAGAGCAACCTATGGCTACACCTTC. It encodes CASSPADRATYGYTF.